The source of this T cell receptor beta chain is a study of T cell responses to AZD1222 COVID-19 vaccine. The protocol was immunoSEQ multiplex PCR, while the TCRdb copy is restricted to in-frame clones and leaves out a portion. The sample holds 100,000 to 140,000 clones, around 90% seen once. CDR3 size: 15 residues. Germline V gives CDR1 LGHNA, CDR2 YSLEER. V lost 1 base to trimming and J lost 7 bases, with 16 bases between them. The clonotype was recovered from an adult in good health. The chain has TRBV4-3 and TRBJ1-1; the D gene is possibly TRBD1 (6 bases). The sequencing used peripheral blood, collected on day 0 of AZD1222 vaccination. CDR3 residues: CASSQGPTGVNEAFF. DNA of the CDR3: TGCGCCAGCAGCCAAGGCCCGACAGGAGTAAATGAAGCTTTCTTT.